In this sample, the clone carrying this TCR beta chain turned up a few times. The antigen is not known. The data were taken from a study of identical twins. A universal primer site was incorporated via template switching, and the cDNA contained unique molecular identifiers. TCRdb re-derived calls from the 5' RACE reads in MiXCR, one entry per CDR3 protein. The data show approximately 630,000 distinct CDR3 sequences, 7% to 7.5% seen once. This CDR3 has 14 residues. The germline V gene has CDR1 MDHEN and CDR2 SYDVKM. V dropped 6 bases and J dropped 9; count of bases not matched to a gene: 6. Broader study findings: Instead of following the same donors, the conclusions were based on cross-sectional statistical analysis. Cord blood beta clonotypes present at high abundance carried fewer insertions; no such pattern appeared in memory repertoires. With beta out-of-frame sequences, excess sharing by twins was weaker.

The same specimen was also included in a second study, on yellow fever vaccine responses in identical twins.

The sequenced material came from PBMCs. The receptor was derived from a woman aged 18-29 years in good health. This chain connects TRBV28 to TRBJ1-6, with 9 bases fitting TRBD1. The DNA of the CDR3 is TGTGCCAGCAGCCGGACAGGGGTTTTTTCACCCCTCCACTTT. This gives the protein CASSRTGVFSPLHF.